The 2 T cell receptor beta chains in this list originate from one sample, sequenced in a study of blood T cell repertoires in COVID-19. Profiling relied on immunoSEQ multiplex PCR, and the TCRdb table lists in-frame clones only, not all of them. The profile shows a few hundred thousand clones, approximately 89% of them singletons. Input material: PBMCs or T cells enriched from blood (not recorded which). Every receptor here comes from a woman aged 40 to 50 who had recovered from COVID-19.

This chain links TRBV6-5 with TRBJ2-5; 7 bases line up with TRBD2. CDR3 length equals 14 residues. Germline-derived CDR1 and CDR2 are MNHEY and SVGAGI. Trimming cost V 5 bases and J 5 bases; bases outside gene matches: 8. The CDR3: CASSQRGSQETQYF. CDR3 sequence (DNA): TGTGCCAGCAGTCAGCGCGGGAGCCAGGAGACCCAGTACTTC.

The chain employs TRBV7-2 and TRBJ2-1, with 13 bases fitting TRBD2. There are 17 residues in the CDR3. J gave up 4 bases and V 4 bases, and 7 bases lay outside the gene matches. Germline V gene data show CDR1 as SGHTA and CDR2 as FQGNSA. In nucleotides, the CDR3 is TGTGCCAGCAGCTCTCAACTAGCGGGGGGGCTATACAATGAGCAGTTCTTC. Amino acid sequence: CASSSQLAGGLYNEQFF.